This T cell receptor beta chain came from a study of blood T cell repertoires in COVID-19. Study background: There were acute and convalescent COVID-19 samples, and they came from the United States, Italy and Spain.

The V end was cut by 0 bases, the J end by 2 bases, with 11 bases between. Looked up from germline, CDR1 is SGHRS and CDR2 is YFSETQ. The CDR3 is made up of 15 amino acids. The protocol was immunoSEQ multiplex PCR, while the TCRdb copy is restricted to in-frame clones and leaves out a portion. The sample lists approximately 280,000 clones; roughly 90% were seen once. This study enrolled people aged about 18 to 95 from about two dozen US geographic areas. The sequenced material came from PBMCs or T cells enriched from blood (not recorded which). The sequence derives from a woman under 30 with acute COVID-19. V gene TRBV5-1 combines with J gene TRBJ1-2, with a possible D match to TRBD1 (5 bases). The DNA for the CDR3 is TGCGCCAGCAGCTTGGCCCTGGACATGAACTATGGCTACACCTTC. It translates to CASSLALDMNYGYTF.